A selection of T cell receptor beta chains follows, all from one sample in a study of regulatory T cells in long-lasting Graves disease. TCRdb independently ran MiXCR on the multiplex PCR reads; one entry per CDR3 protein. The sample lists hundreds of thousands of distinct CDR3 sequences, around 17% seen once, with about 18% in the top ten. Another study also made use of these data, one on T cells in Graves' hyperthyroidism and ophthalmopathy.

This material consisted of peripheral blood mononuclear cells (PBMCs), taken at new diagnosis, from a patient treated with antithyroid drugs. Receptors were obtained from a woman aged 30 to 39 with Graves disease. The CDR3 runs from the conserved cysteine through the conserved F or W. The order of the fields is D gene, V gene, clone size, J gene, CDR3 protein. The D gene is left open where the match is weak. Clone size, where shown, is once, few, many, or a class for clones that have expanded.

D gene: -
V gene: TRBV18
clone size: -
J gene: TRBJ2-7
CDR3 protein: CASSPFGQEYEQYF

D gene: -
V gene: TRBV6-2/TRBV6-3
clone size: -
J gene: TRBJ1-5
CDR3 protein: CASSLSGPRRSTDQPQHF

D gene: -
V gene: TRBV29-1
clone size: many
J gene: TRBJ1-1
CDR3 protein: CSVGRQPNTEAFF

D gene: -
V gene: TRBV27
clone size: many
J gene: TRBJ1-2
CDR3 protein: CASSLRTVYGYTF

D gene: TRBD1
V gene: TRBV28
clone size: many
J gene: TRBJ1-5
CDR3 protein: CASSSGTVNNQPQHF

D gene: -
V gene: TRBV19
clone size: -
J gene: TRBJ2-1
CDR3 protein: CASSIERWAGVNEQFF

D gene: TRBD2
V gene: TRBV20-1
clone size: -
J gene: TRBJ2-1
CDR3 protein: CSARDLGEGSAGTSGRLNEQFF

D gene: TRBD1
V gene: TRBV27
clone size: many
J gene: TRBJ2-1
CDR3 protein: CASSLSGQGGSSYNEQFF

D gene: -
V gene: TRBV7-3
clone size: -
J gene: TRBJ1-3
CDR3 protein: CASSGNSGGGNTRNTIYF

D gene: -
V gene: TRBV20-1
clone size: many
J gene: TRBJ2-7
CDR3 protein: CSARADEQYF

D gene: -
V gene: TRBV5-1
clone size: many
J gene: TRBJ1-1
CDR3 protein: CASSREGGSTEAFF

D gene: TRBD2
V gene: TRBV28
clone size: many
J gene: TRBJ2-1
CDR3 protein: CASSLSPESTSGNYNEQFF

D gene: -
V gene: TRBV9
clone size: -
J gene: TRBJ1-5
CDR3 protein: CASSLKGVSNQPQHF

D gene: TRBD2
V gene: TRBV28
clone size: many
J gene: TRBJ2-7
CDR3 protein: CASSLWGSGRAEQYF

D gene: TRBD2
V gene: TRBV28
clone size: many
J gene: TRBJ2-2
CDR3 protein: CASSSGGWTGELFF

D gene: -
V gene: TRBV5-1
clone size: -
J gene: TRBJ2-7
CDR3 protein: CASSYQAEQSRYF

D gene: -
V gene: TRBV12-3/TRBV12-4
clone size: few
J gene: TRBJ2-7
CDR3 protein: CATRRGYPSYEQYF

D gene: -
V gene: TRBV18
clone size: -
J gene: TRBJ2-3
CDR3 protein: CASSPPGGRTDTQYF

D gene: TRBD1
V gene: TRBV28
clone size: -
J gene: TRBJ2-3
CDR3 protein: CASSLNKERRWRDRFTDTQYF

D gene: TRBD1
V gene: TRBV6-1
clone size: many
J gene: TRBJ2-3
CDR3 protein: CASSPGTGTGTDTQYF

D gene: TRBD2
V gene: TRBV7-6
clone size: many
J gene: -
CDR3 protein: CASTRNSGTQETQYF

D gene: -
V gene: TRBV28
clone size: -
J gene: TRBJ2-7
CDR3 protein: CASSQDQAGGPPYEQYF

D gene: -
V gene: TRBV19
clone size: many
J gene: TRBJ1-2
CDR3 protein: CASSRDRTSYGYTF

D gene: -
V gene: TRBV24-1
clone size: -
J gene: TRBJ1-5
CDR3 protein: CATSDGAGRAQHF

D gene: -
V gene: TRBV28
clone size: many
J gene: TRBJ1-1
CDR3 protein: CASSLYLAAVEAFF

D gene: -
V gene: TRBV24-1
clone size: -
J gene: TRBJ1-1
CDR3 protein: CATSDMDEAFF

D gene: TRBD2
V gene: TRBV27
clone size: -
J gene: TRBJ2-3
CDR3 protein: CASRRLAGVTDTQYF

D gene: -
V gene: TRBV28
clone size: many
J gene: TRBJ2-7
CDR3 protein: CASIRRGPYEQYF

D gene: -
V gene: TRBV6-2/TRBV6-3
clone size: -
J gene: TRBJ2-7
CDR3 protein: CASSYSMAVSYEQYF

D gene: TRBD1
V gene: TRBV2
clone size: -
J gene: TRBJ2-7
CDR3 protein: CASTRRTGGAYEQYF

D gene: -
V gene: TRBV10-3
clone size: many
J gene: TRBJ1-1
CDR3 protein: CAISESTARTEAFF